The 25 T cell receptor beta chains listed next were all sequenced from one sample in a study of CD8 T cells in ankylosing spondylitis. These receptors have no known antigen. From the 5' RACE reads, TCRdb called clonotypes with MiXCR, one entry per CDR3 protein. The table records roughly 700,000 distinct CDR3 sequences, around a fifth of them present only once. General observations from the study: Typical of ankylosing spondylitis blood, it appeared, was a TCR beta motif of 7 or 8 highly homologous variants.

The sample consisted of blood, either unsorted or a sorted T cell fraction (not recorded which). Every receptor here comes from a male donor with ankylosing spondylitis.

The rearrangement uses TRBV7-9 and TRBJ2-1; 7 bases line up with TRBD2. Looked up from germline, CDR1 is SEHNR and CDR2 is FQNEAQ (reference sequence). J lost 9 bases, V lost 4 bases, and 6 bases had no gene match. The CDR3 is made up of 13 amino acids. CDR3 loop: CASSSILASEQFF. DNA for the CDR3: TGTGCCAGCAGCTCAATACTAGCGAGTGAGCAGTTCTTC.

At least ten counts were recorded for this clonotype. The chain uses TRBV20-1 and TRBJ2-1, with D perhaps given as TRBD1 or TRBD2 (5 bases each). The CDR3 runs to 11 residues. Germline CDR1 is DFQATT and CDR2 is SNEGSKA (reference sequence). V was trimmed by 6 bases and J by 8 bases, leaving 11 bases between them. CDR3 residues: CSAPGRDEQFF. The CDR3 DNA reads TGCAGTGCCCCAGGGCGGGATGAGCAGTTCTTC.

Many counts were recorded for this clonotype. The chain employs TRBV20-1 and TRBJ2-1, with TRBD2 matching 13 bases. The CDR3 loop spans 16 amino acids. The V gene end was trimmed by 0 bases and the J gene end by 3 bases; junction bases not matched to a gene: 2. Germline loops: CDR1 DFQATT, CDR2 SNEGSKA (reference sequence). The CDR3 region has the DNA TGCAGTGCTAGAGACGGACTAGCGGGAGACTACAATGAGCAGTTCTTC. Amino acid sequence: CSARDGLAGDYNEQFF.

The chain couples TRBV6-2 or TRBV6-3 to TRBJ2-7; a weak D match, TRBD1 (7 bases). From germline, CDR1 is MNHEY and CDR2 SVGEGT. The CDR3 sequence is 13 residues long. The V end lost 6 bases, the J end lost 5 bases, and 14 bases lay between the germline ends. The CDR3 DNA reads TGTGCCAGCAGAAGAGGGGGCGGGAACGAGCAGTACTTC. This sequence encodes CASRRGGGNEQYF.

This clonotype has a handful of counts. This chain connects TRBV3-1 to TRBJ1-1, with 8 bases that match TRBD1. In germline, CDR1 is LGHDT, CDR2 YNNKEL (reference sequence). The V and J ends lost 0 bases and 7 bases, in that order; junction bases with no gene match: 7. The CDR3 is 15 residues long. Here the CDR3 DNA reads TGTGCCAGCAGCCAAGAGGACAGGGTTGAAAATGAAGCTTTCTTT. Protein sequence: CASSQEDRVENEAFF.

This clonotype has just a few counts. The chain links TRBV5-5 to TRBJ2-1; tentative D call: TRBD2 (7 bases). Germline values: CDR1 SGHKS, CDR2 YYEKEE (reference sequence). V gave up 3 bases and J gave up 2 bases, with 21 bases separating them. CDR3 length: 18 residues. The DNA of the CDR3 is TGTGCCAGCAGCTCGTCTGGGGAGGGGGTCATGCCCTACAATGAGCAGTTCTTC. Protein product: CASSSSGEGVMPYNEQFF.

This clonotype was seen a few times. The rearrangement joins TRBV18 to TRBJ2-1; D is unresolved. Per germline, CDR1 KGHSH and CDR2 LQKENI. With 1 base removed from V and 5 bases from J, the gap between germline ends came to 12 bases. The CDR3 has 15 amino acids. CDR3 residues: CASSPQAAFNNEQFF. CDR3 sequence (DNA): TGTGCCAGCTCACCACAGGCAGCTTTCAACAATGAGCAGTTCTTC. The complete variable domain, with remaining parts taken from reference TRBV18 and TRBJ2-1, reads NAGVMQNPRHLVRRRGQEARLRCSPMKGHSHVYWYRQLPEEGLKFMVYLQKENIIDESGMPKERFSAEFPKEGPSILRIQQVVRGDSAAYFCASSPQAAFNNEQFFGPGTRLTVL.

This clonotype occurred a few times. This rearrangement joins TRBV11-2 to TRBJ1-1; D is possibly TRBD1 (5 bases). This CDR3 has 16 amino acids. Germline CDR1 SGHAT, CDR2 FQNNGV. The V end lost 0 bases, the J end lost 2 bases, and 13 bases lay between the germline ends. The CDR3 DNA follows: TGTGCCAGCAGCTTAGATTGGGGGATTATCAACACTGAAGCTTTCTTT. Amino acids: CASSLDWGIINTEAFF.

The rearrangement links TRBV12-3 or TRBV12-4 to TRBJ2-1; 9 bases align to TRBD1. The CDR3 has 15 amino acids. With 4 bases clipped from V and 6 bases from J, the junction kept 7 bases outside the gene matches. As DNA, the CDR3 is TGTGCCAGCAGTTCCTCACCGGGACAGGGCAATGAGCAGTTCTTC. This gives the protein CASSSSPGQGNEQFF.

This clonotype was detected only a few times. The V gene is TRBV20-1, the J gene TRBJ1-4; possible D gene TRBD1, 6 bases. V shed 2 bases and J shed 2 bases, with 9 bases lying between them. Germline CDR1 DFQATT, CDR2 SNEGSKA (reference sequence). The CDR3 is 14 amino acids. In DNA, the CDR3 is TGCAGTGCTAGAAGGGGGTTGACTAATGAAAAACTGTTTTTT. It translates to CSARRGLTNEKLFF.

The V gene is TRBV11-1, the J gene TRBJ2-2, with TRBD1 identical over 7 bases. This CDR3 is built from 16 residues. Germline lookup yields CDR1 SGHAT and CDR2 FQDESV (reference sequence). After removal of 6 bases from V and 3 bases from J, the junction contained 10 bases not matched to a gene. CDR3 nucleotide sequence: TGTGCCAGCAGACGAAGGGGGACAGAATACACCGGGGAGCTGTTTTTT. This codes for CASRRRGTEYTGELFF.

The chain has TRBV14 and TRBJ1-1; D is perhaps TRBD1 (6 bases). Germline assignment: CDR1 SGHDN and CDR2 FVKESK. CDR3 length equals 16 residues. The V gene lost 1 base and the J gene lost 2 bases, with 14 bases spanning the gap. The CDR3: CASSQGLGRGNTEAFF. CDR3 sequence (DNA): TGTGCCAGCAGCCAAGGTCTGGGCAGGGGCAACACTGAAGCTTTCTTT.

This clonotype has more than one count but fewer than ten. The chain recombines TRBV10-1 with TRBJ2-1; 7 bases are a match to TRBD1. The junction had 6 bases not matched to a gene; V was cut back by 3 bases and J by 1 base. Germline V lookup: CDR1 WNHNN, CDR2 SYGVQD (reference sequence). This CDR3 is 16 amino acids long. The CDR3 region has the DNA TGCGCCAGCAGTGAACAGGGGAAGGGGTCCTACAATGAGCAGTTCTTC. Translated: CASSEQGKGSYNEQFF.

The CDR3 nucleotides read TGTGCCAGCAGTTTTTCAGAACGCTACGAGCAGTACTTC. Its translation is CASSFSERYEQYF. This chain links TRBV27 with TRBJ2-7; D call uncertain. The length of the CDR3 is 13 residues. V lost 3 bases, J lost 3 bases, and 9 bases lay in between. The germline CDR1 and CDR2 sequences are MNHEY and SMNVEV (reference sequence).

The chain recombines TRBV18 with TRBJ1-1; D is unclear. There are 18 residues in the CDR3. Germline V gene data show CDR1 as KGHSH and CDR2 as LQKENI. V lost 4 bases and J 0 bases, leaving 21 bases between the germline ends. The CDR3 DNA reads TGTGCCAGCTCACTCAGAGGCGACCTGTTAGACATGAACACTGAAGCTTTCTTT. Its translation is CASSLRGDLLDMNTEAFF.

The CDR3 here is CSARDPTAYGQETQYF. DNA for the CDR3: TGCAGTGCTAGAGATCCGACAGCCTATGGCCAAGAGACCCAGTACTTC. The rearrangement joins TRBV20-1 to TRBJ2-5; tentative D call: TRBD1 (5 bases). CDR1 is DFQATT, CDR2 SNEGSKA, per germline (reference sequence). V was trimmed by 0 bases and J by 1 base, leaving 15 bases between them. This CDR3 has 16 residues.

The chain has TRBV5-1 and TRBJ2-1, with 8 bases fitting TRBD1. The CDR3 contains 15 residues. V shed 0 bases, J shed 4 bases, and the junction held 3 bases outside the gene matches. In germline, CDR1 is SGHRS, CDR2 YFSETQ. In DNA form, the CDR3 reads TGCGCCAGCAGCTTGGAGGGACAGGTATACAATGAGCAGTTCTTC. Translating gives CASSLEGQVYNEQFF.

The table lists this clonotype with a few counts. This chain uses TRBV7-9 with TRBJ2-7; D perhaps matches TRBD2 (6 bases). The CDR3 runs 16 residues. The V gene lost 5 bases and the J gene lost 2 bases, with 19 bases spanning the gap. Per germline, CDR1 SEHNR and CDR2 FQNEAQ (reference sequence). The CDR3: CASSTPGDGLTYEQYF. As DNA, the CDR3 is TGTGCCAGCAGCACCCCGGGGGACGGCCTAACCTACGAGCAGTACTTC.

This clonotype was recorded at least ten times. CDR3 loop: CAISGQNTEAFF. The CDR3 nucleotides are TGTGCCATCAGTGGGCAAAACACTGAAGCTTTCTTT. This chain joins TRBV10-3 and TRBJ1-1; no firm D call. With 4 bases removed from V and 2 bases from J, the gap between germline ends came to 5 bases. Per the germline V gene, CDR1 is ENHRY and CDR2 is SYGVKD. The CDR3 is 12 residues long.

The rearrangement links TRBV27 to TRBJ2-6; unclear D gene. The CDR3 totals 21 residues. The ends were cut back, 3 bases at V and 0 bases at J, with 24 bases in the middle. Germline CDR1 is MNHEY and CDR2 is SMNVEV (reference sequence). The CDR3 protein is CASSFQAISQNPLSGANVLTF. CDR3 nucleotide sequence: TGTGCCAGCAGTTTCCAGGCAATTTCCCAAAACCCTCTCTCTGGGGCCAACGTCCTGACTTTC.

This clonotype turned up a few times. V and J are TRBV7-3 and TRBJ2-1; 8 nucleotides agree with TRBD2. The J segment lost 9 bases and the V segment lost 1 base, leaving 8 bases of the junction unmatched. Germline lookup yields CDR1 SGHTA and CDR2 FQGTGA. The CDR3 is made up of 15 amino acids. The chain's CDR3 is CASSLIPGGHGEQFF. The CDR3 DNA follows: TGTGCCAGCAGCTTAATCCCGGGGGGGCACGGTGAGCAGTTCTTC.

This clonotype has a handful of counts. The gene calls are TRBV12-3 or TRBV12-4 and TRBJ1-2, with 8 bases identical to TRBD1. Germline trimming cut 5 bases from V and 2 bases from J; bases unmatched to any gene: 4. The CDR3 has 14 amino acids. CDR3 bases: TGTGCCAGCAGTACCCAGGGGGCGAACTATGGCTACACCTTC. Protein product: CASSTQGANYGYTF.

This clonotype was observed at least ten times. CDR3 bases: TGCGCCAGCAGCCCCCCAGGGGATGGTTCACCCCTCCACTTT. This translates into CASSPPGDGSPLHF. The chain links TRBV5-1 to TRBJ1-6; a weak D match, TRBD1 (6 bases). The ends were cut back, 4 bases at V and 9 bases at J, with 14 bases in the middle. The length of the CDR3 is 14 residues. Germline loops: CDR1 SGHRS, CDR2 YFSETQ. The full variable domain, in which reference TRBV5-1 and TRBJ1-6 provide the parts outside the CDR3, is KAGVTQTPRYLIKTRGQQVTLSCSPISGHRSVSWYQQTPGQGLQFLFEYFSETQRNKGNFPGRFSGRQFSNSRSEMNVSTLELGDSALYLCASSPPGDGSPLHFGNGTRLTVT.

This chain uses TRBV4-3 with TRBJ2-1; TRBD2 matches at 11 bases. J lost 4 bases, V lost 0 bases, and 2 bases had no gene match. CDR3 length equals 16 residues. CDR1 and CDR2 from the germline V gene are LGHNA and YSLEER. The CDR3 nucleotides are TGCGCCAGCAGCCAAGAGGGGACTAGCGGTTACAATGAGCAGTTCTTC. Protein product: CASSQEGTSGYNEQFF.

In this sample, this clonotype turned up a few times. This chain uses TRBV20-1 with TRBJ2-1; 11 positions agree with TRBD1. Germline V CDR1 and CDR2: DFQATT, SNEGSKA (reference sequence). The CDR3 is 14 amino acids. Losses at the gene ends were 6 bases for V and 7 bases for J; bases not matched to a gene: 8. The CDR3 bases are TGCAGTGCCGCCCGGGACAGGGGGAAAAATGAGCAGTTCTTC. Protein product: CSAARDRGKNEQFF.